Below, 15 T cell receptor beta chains from the same sample are listed, as sequenced in a study of regulatory T cells in long-lasting Graves disease. Time point reported: newly diagnosed GD, antithyroid drugs for less than 3 months. RNA extracted from PBMCs served as the sequencing template. CDR3 regions were amplified by Arm-PCR using iRepertoire HTBI primers to build TCR beta libraries. TCRdb called the multiplex PCR reads again in MiXCR, with one record for every CDR3 protein. The top ten clones hold around a quarter of a sample with 420,000 or so distinct CDR3 sequences, 15% to 20% of them seen once. These data also featured in a second study, about T cells in Graves' hyperthyroidism and ophthalmopathy.

Sample: peripheral blood mononuclear cells (PBMCs), taken at new diagnosis, from a patient treated with antithyroid drugs. Receptors originate from a woman under 30 with Graves disease.

The V gene is TRBV20-1, the J gene TRBJ1-5; 7 nucleotides agree with TRBD1. The CDR3 sequence is 13 residues long. Losses at the gene ends were 5 bases for V and 3 bases for J; bases not matched to a gene: 4. Germline CDR1 reads DFQATT; CDR2 reads SNEGSKA (reference sequence). The CDR3 spells CSAGQVINQPQHF. DNA of the CDR3: TGCAGTGCTGGACAGGTGATCAATCAGCCCCAGCATTTT.

The chain couples TRBV11-1 to TRBJ1-1, with TRBD1 matching over 10 bases. Germline values: CDR1 SGHAT, CDR2 FQDESV (reference sequence). This CDR3 contains 15 residues. Trimming took 5 bases from V and 7 from J; bases not matched to a gene: 10. CDR3 region: CASSQGQGTLIEAFF. The CDR3 DNA sequence: TGTGCCAGCAGCCAGGGACAGGGGACCCTCATTGAAGCTTTCTTT.

V gene TRBV7-9 combines with J gene TRBJ2-2; no definite D call. The CDR3 is 13 residues long. Trimming removed 1 base from V and 6 bases from J, with 6 bases in between. Germline CDR1 SEHNR, CDR2 FQNEAQ (reference sequence). The CDR3 is CASSLGPPGELFF. CDR3 DNA: TGTGCCAGCAGCTTAGGTCCCCCCGGGGAGCTGTTTTTT. Complete variable domain (other parts from reference TRBV7-9 and TRBJ2-2): DTGVSQNPRHKITKRGQNVTFRCDPISEHNRLYWYRQTLGQGPEFLTYFQNEAQLEKSRLLSDRFSAERPKGSFSTLEIQRTEQGDSAMYLCASSLGPPGELFFGEGSRLTVL.

This rearrangement joins TRBV6-1 to TRBJ1-2; D is perhaps TRBD1 (5 bases). Trimming stripped 2 bases from V and 9 bases from J, with 19 bases between. This CDR3 comprises 15 residues. The V gene's germline CDR1 is MNHNS and CDR2 SASEGT. DNA of the CDR3: TGTGCCAGCAGTGAATCCCCGACAGACGCTATGCGCTACACCTTC. It specifies CASSESPTDAMRYTF.

This clonotype was seen at least ten times. V is TRBV28 and J is TRBJ2-7; TRBD1 might be the D (6 bases). Germline lookup yields CDR1 MDHEN and CDR2 SYDVKM. Trimming removed 3 bases at V and 4 bases at J, with 16 bases between. CDR3 length: 15 residues. Written as DNA, the CDR3 is TGTGCCAGCAGTTTTCCCAGGGGCGCAAGATACGAGCAGTACTTC. Translated: CASSFPRGARYEQYF.

This clonotype was seen ten or more times. The chain recombines TRBV6-1 with TRBJ1-2; D is perhaps TRBD1 (5 bases). Germline loops: CDR1 MNHNS, CDR2 SASEGT. This CDR3 has 13 residues. Trimming pared 8 bases from V and 7 bases from J, leaving 17 bases between. CDR3 loop: CASRWGVSGGYTF. In DNA form, the CDR3 reads TGTGCCAGCCGATGGGGGGTTTCGGGTGGCTACACCTTC.

This clonotype appeared many times. The V and J genes are TRBV7-9 and TRBJ2-7, with D perhaps matching TRBD1 (5 bases). There are 13 residues in the CDR3. The germline V gene has CDR1 SEHNR and CDR2 FQNEAQ (reference sequence). Trimming took off 0 bases at V and 7 bases at J, with 10 bases between the two ends. The CDR3 DNA reads TGTGCCAGCAGCTTAGCTTCAGGGCGAGAGCAGTACTTC. Protein product: CASSLASGREQYF. Full variable domain (rest looked up from reference TRBV7-9 and TRBJ2-7): DTGVSQNPRHKITKRGQNVTFRCDPISEHNRLYWYRQTLGQGPEFLTYFQNEAQLEKSRLLSDRFSAERPKGSFSTLEIQRTEQGDSAMYLCASSLASGREQYFGPGTRLTVT.

This clonotype was observed a handful of times. The chain recombines TRBV14 with TRBJ2-1; D is uncertain. From germline, CDR1 is SGHDN and CDR2 FVKESK. The CDR3 has 15 amino acids. Trimming took off 0 bases at V and 6 bases at J, with 12 bases between the two ends. CDR3 DNA sequence: TGTGCCAGCAGCCAAGATTTTGGCGTGCTCAATGAGCAGTTCTTC. This gives the protein CASSQDFGVLNEQFF.

This chain uses TRBV30 with TRBJ2-7; 9 nucleotides align to TRBD1. The J segment lost 6 bases and the V segment lost 3 bases, leaving 12 bases of the junction unmatched. Germline CDR1 is GTSNPN and CDR2 is SVGIG (reference sequence). CDR3 length: 15 amino acids. The CDR3 loop reads CAWSVLTGGFPEQYF. CDR3 sequence (DNA): TGTGCCTGGAGCGTGTTGACAGGGGGTTTTCCCGAGCAGTACTTC.

This clonotype was seen many times. The chain combines TRBV6-2 or TRBV6-3 with TRBJ2-1; 7 positions agree with TRBD2. CDR3 length: 15 residues. The J segment lost 7 bases and the V segment lost 5 bases, leaving 11 bases of the junction unmatched. Germline lookup yields CDR1 MNHEY and CDR2 SVGEGT. The CDR3 loop reads CASSRPGLRGNEQFF. In DNA, the CDR3 is TGTGCCAGCAGTCGACCGGGACTACGAGGTAATGAGCAGTTCTTC.

This clonotype was seen more than once but under ten times. V is TRBV6-1 and J is TRBJ2-5, with TRBD1 matching 9 bases. The CDR3 runs to 13 residues. Germline V gene sequence: CDR1 MNHNS, CDR2 SASEGT. V gave up 6 bases and J gave up 7 bases; unmatched junction bases: 6. CDR3 DNA sequence: TGTGCCAGCAGCTGGACAGGGGTAGGGACCCAGTACTTC. Translated: CASSWTGVGTQYF.

Worth noting for this clonotype: This may stem from a read error, because a much larger clone lies one nucleotide away. This chain connects TRBV27 to TRBJ2-5; the D gene is possibly TRBD2 (5 bases). The germline gives CDR1 MNHEY, CDR2 SMNVEV (reference sequence). CDR3 size: 16 residues. This CDR3 reads CASSFSAASGQEAQYF. CDR3 in DNA: TGTGCCAGCAGTTTTTCGGCAGCGAGCGGTCAAGAGGCCCAGTACTTC.

This clonotype showed up many times. CDR3 in amino acids: CASSEVRRGGRLSSVHYNEQFF. CDR3 DNA: TGTGCCAGCAGTGAAGTCCGGCGGGGCGGGAGGTTAAGTTCGGTACACTACAATGAGCAGTTCTTC. This chain connects TRBV6-1 to TRBJ2-1; 8 bases are a match to TRBD2. This CDR3 spans 22 amino acids. V dropped 1 base and J dropped 3; count of bases not matched to a gene: 23. CDR1 is MNHNS and CDR2 is SASEGT in the germline V gene.

J is TRBJ1-1 and V is TRBV25-1; perhaps TRBD1 as D (6 bases). This CDR3 region has 17 residues. CDR1 and CDR2 from the germline V gene are MGHDK and SYGVNS. The V and J ends lost 2 bases and 0 bases respectively, with 16 bases between them. CDR3 DNA sequence: TGTGCCAGCAGTGAAGAGGGGGACGTGGAGTTGAACACTGAAGCTTTCTTT. Amino acid sequence: CASSEEGDVELNTEAFF.

This clonotype was observed many times. The CDR3 loop is CASSSLTSGRAEQYF. The CDR3 DNA is TGTGCCAGCAGCTCCCTGACTAGCGGGAGGGCCGAGCAGTACTTC. J is TRBJ2-7 and V is TRBV12-3 or TRBV12-4; 14 bases match TRBD2. CDR3 length equals 15 residues. V shed 6 bases and J 6 bases; nucleotides not matched to a gene: 7.